The source of this T cell receptor beta chain is a study of blood T cell repertoires in COVID-19. This CDR3 is built from 13 residues. Germline lookup yields CDR1 MNHEY and CDR2 SVGEGT. V was clipped by 5 bases and J by 6 bases, with 13 bases between them. Produced via immunoSEQ multiplex PCR; TCRdb's table is partial and in-frame only. The table includes about 180,000 clones, 85% to 90% detected once. The sample was peripheral blood. V and J are TRBV6-2 or TRBV6-3 and TRBJ1-1; D gene unclear. This sequence originates from a woman in her 70s with COVID-19, enrolled during active disease. The chain's CDR3 is CASSGPGWAEAFF. CDR3 in DNA: TGTGCCAGCAGTGGTCCGGGGTGGGCTGAAGCTTTCTTT.